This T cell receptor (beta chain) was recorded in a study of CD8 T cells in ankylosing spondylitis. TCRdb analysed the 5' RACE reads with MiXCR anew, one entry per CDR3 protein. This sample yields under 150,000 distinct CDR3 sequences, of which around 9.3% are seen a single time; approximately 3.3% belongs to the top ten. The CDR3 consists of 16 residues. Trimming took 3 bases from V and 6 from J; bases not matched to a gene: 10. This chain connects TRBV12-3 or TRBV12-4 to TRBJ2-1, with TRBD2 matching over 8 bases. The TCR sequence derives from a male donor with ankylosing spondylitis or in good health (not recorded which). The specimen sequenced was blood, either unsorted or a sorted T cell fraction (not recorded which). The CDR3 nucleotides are TGTGCCAGCAGTTTGGGGGTGGGCGGGAGGTCCAATGAGCAGTTCTTC. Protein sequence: CASSLGVGGRSNEQFF.